The rows below give T cell receptor beta chains drawn from one sample of a study of blood T cells in healthy people across ages. TCRdb reprocessed the 5' RACE reads with MiXCR, giving one entry per CDR3 protein. The table includes 1.5 million to 2 million distinct CDR3 sequences, 28% detected once. Specimen: blood. Receptors originate from a woman aged 25 to 39 in good health. Each CDR3 is given with its conserved first and last residue. The order of the fields is CDR3 protein, clone size, J gene, V gene, D gene. A D gene is named only where the DNA matches it firmly. The size field is filled for only some rows; it gives once, few, many or a size class.

CASSDLFGPQHF | NA | TRBJ1-5 | TRBV4-1 | NA
CASGNGGPSWDEQFF | NA | TRBJ2-1 | TRBV28 | NA
CSAGGGSDTQYF | many | TRBJ2-3 | TRBV20-1 | TRBD2
CASSLGKLSGANVRTF | NA | TRBJ2-6 | TRBV6-5 | NA
CASSPQHLGLNEKLFF | few | TRBJ1-4 | TRBV7-2 | NA
CSAPFFGSGRGQGTQYF | NA | TRBJ2-3 | TRBV20-1 | TRBD2
CSARDRGTGKHEQYF | NA | TRBJ2-5 | TRBV20-1 | TRBD1
CASNYRDSNTEAFF | few | TRBJ1-1 | TRBV5-1 | TRBD1
CASSRQQPTGELFF | NA | TRBJ2-2 | TRBV6-2/TRBV6-3 | NA
CTSSPASGKGNEQFF | NA | TRBJ2-1 | TRBV18 | TRBD2
CASTPNLVDEQYF | few | TRBJ2-7 | TRBV2 | NA
CASTDSGRVETQYF | NA | TRBJ2-5 | TRBV6-1 | TRBD2
CAISEPGTSAYNEQFF | few | TRBJ2-1 | TRBV10-3 | TRBD2
CASSLLRGEEYGYTF | NA | TRBJ1-2 | TRBV6-6 | NA
CASSLVAGVSDTQYF | NA | TRBJ2-3 | TRBV5-6 | TRBD2
CASTTLPGQSIDTQYF | once | TRBJ2-3 | TRBV7-9 | NA
CAWSLTGDRVRDTEAFF | NA | TRBJ1-1 | TRBV30 | TRBD1
CASSTGLAGALNYNEQFF | NA | TRBJ2-1 | TRBV5-5 | TRBD2
CASSRDLGEQYF | many | TRBJ2-7 | TRBV5-1 | NA
CAWSVQASQPQHF | NA | TRBJ1-5 | TRBV30 | NA
CASSEDRGDRDTQYF | NA | TRBJ2-3 | TRBV10-2 | TRBD2
CASSPRTSDKYQETQYF | few | TRBJ2-5 | TRBV7-6 | TRBD2
CASSVGWGSGANVLTF | many | TRBJ2-6 | TRBV9 | NA
CSALKRELIEQYF | few | NA | TRBV20-1 | TRBD2
CASSVGRGKRTDTQDF | NA | TRBJ2-3 | TRBV9 | NA
CASSQRGGGSSYNEQFF | NA | TRBJ2-1 | TRBV7-9 | NA
CASSLSLAGALDEQYF | NA | TRBJ2-7 | TRBV5-1 | TRBD2
CATSDPSGLAVNTGELFF | NA | TRBJ2-2 | TRBV24-1 | TRBD2
CASTQGIAETQYF | NA | TRBJ2-5 | TRBV7-2 | NA
CASSPETANYEQYF | once | TRBJ2-7 | TRBV7-9 | NA
CASSLSRGWDEQFF | few | TRBJ2-1 | TRBV5-1 | NA
CASSQDRESYEQYF | many | TRBJ2-7 | TRBV4-1 | NA
CASSLAGEGEYF | NA | TRBJ2-4 | TRBV5-5 | NA
CASSFVEGKAFF | NA | TRBJ1-1 | TRBV7-9 | NA
CASSPLPSGSYEQYF | many | TRBJ2-7 | TRBV7-3 | TRBD2
CAITDSQETQYF | many | TRBJ2-5 | TRBV10-3 | NA
CASRRLAGGRTNTGELFF | NA | TRBJ2-2 | TRBV6-1 | TRBD2
CASRPSGSAYNEQFF | NA | TRBJ2-1 | TRBV7-2 | TRBD2
CASTLRTGLLNGYTF | few | TRBJ1-2 | TRBV2 | NA
CSAHGLAVRSSYNEQFF | NA | TRBJ2-1 | TRBV20-1 | TRBD2
CSARDFGDTQYF | few | TRBJ2-3 | TRBV20-1 | NA
CASSAGANYEQYF | few | TRBJ2-7 | TRBV5-6 | NA
CASSPGPKSYNEQFF | NA | TRBJ2-1 | TRBV7-2 | NA
CASSLYTGQGYGYTF | NA | TRBJ1-2 | TRBV12-3/TRBV12-4 | TRBD1
CASTLSRGAQGKLFF | NA | TRBJ1-4 | TRBV12-3/TRBV12-4 | NA
CASSSESDYTF | NA | TRBJ1-2 | TRBV2 | NA
CASSYLGTGEKLFF | NA | TRBJ1-4 | TRBV6-5 | TRBD1
CAWSVARTQYF | few | TRBJ2-3 | TRBV30 | NA
CASSARQGNSYEQYF | many | TRBJ2-7 | TRBV9 | TRBD1
CASSRVAGGPIYEQYF | few | TRBJ2-7 | TRBV4-1 | TRBD2
CASARSGVGTDTQYF | NA | TRBJ2-3 | TRBV12-5 | TRBD2
CASSPAGVSYGYTF | NA | TRBJ1-2 | TRBV3-1 | NA
CASSMTAGANVLTF | many | TRBJ2-6 | TRBV5-1 | NA